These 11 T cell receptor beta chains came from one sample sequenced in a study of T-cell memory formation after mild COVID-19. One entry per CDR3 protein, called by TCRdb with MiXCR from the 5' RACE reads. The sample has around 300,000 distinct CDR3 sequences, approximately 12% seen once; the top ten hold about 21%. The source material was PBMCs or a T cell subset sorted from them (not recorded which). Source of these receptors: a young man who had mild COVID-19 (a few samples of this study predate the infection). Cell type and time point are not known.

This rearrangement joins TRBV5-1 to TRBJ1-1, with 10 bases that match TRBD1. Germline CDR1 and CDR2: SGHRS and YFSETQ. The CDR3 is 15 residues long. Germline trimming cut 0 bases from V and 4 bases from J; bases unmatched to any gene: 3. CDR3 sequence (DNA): TGCGCCAGCAGCTTGGATCGACAGGGGGCCACTGAAGCTTTCTTT. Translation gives CASSLDRQGATEAFF.

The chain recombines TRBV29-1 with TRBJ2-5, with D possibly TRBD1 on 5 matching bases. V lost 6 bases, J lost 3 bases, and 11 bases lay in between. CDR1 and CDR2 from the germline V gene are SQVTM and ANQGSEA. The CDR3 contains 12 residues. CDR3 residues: CSVDTYEETQYF. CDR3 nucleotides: TGCAGCGTGGACACCTACGAAGAGACCCAGTACTTC.

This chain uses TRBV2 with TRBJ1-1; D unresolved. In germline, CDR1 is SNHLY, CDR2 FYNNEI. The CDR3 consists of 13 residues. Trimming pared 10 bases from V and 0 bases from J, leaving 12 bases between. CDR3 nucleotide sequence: TGTGCCACCGCCGAAGGGCTGAACACTGAAGCTTTCTTT. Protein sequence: CATAEGLNTEAFF. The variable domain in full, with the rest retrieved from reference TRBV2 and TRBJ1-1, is EPEVTQTPSHQVTQMGQEVILRCVPISNHLYFYWYRQILGQKVEFLVSFYNNEISEKSEIFDDQFSVERPDGSNFTLKIRSTKLEDSAMYFCATAEGLNTEAFFGQGTRLTVV.

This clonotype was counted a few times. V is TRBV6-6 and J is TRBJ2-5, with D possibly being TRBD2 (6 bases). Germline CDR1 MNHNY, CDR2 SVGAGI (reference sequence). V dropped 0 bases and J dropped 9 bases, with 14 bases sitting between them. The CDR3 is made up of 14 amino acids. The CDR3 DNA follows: TGTGCCAGCAGTTACTCCCGGACTAATCCGGCCCAGTACTTC. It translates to CASSYSRTNPAQYF.

CDR3 sequence (DNA): TGTGCTAGTGGTGTCACGGGTGGCTACACCTTC. Protein product: CASGVTGGYTF. V gene TRBV12-5 combines with J gene TRBJ1-2; no firm D call. Germline V gene lookup returns CDR1 LGHNT and CDR2 FRNRAP. Trimming shortened V by 5 bases and J by 7 bases, and 8 bases separated the two germline ends. This CDR3 spans 11 amino acids.

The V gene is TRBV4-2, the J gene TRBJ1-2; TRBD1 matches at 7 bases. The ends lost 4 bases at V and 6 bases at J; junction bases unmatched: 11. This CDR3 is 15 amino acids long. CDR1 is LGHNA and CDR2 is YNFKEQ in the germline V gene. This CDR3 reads CASSRDRATRHGYTF. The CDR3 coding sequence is TGTGCCAGCAGCCGCGACAGGGCTACTCGCCATGGCTACACCTTC.

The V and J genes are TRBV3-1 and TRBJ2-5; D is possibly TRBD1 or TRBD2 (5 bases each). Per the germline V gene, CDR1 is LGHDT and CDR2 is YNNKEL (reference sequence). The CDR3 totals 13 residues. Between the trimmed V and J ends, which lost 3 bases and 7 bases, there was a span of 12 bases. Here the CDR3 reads CASSQEPGGTQYF. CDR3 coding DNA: TGTGCCAGCAGCCAGGAGCCTGGGGGGACCCAGTACTTC.

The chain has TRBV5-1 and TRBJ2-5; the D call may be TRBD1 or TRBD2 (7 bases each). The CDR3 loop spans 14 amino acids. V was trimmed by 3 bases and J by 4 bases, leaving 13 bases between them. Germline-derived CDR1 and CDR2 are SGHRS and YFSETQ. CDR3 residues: CASSYDREGETQYF. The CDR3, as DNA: TGCGCCAGCAGCTATGACAGGGAGGGAGAGACCCAGTACTTC.

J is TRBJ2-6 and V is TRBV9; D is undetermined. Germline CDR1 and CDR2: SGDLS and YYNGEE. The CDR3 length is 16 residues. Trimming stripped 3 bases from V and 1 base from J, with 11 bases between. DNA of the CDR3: TGTGCCAGCAGCGAGAGTCCTTTTTCTGGGGCCAACGTCCTGACTTTC. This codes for CASSESPFSGANVLTF.

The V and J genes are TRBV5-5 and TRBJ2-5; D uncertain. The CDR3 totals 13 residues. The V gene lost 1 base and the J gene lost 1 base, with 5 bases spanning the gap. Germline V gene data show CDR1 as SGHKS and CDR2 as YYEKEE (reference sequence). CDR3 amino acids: CASSLWVQETQYF. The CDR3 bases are TGTGCCAGCAGCTTGTGGGTCCAAGAGACCCAGTACTTC.

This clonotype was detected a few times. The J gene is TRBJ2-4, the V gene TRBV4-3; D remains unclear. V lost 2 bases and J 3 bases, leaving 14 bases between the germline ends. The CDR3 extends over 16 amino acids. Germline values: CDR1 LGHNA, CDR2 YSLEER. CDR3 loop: CASSQRTAWDKNIQYF. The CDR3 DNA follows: TGCGCCAGCAGCCAACGTACCGCCTGGGACAAAAACATTCAGTACTTC.